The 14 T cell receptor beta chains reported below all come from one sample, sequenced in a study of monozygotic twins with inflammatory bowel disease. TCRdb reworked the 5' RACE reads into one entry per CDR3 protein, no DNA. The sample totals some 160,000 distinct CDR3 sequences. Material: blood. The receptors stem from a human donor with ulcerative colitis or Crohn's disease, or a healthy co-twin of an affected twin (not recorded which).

The CDR3 is CASRETGLAIDEQYF. The V call is TRBV6-1, the J call TRBJ2-7; lacking DNA, the TRBD2 call made by TCRdb goes unchecked. Germline assignment: CDR1 MNHNS and CDR2 SASEGT. The CDR3 is 15 amino acids.

The CDR3 protein is CASTTIRQGNDEQYF. The rearrangement links TRBV6-1 to TRBJ2-7; TCRdb selects TRBD1, and the lack of DNA leaves this call unchecked. Germline CDR1 MNHNS, CDR2 SASEGT. The CDR3 is made up of 15 amino acids.

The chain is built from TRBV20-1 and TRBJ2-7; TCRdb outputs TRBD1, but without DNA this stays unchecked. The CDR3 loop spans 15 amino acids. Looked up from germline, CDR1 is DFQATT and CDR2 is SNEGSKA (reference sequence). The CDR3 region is CSARASGERAYEQYF.

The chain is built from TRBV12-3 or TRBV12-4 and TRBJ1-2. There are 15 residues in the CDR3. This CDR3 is CASSLNGRTAYGYTF.

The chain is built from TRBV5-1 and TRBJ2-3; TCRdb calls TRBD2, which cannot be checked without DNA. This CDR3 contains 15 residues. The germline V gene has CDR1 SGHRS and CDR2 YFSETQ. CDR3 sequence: CASSLERGSTDTQYF.

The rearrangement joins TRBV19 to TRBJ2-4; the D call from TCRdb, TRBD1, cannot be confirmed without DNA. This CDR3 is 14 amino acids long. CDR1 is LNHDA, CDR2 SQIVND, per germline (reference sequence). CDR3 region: CASSIRDRGNIQYF.

The CDR3 spells CASSSPGQGTDTQYF. J is TRBJ2-3 and V is TRBV13; as DNA is missing, the TRBD1 call by TCRdb cannot be tested. The CDR3 spans 15 residues. Germline CDR1 and CDR2: PRHDT and FYEKMQ (reference sequence).

CDR3 residues: CASSAPGRSYGYTF. This chain links TRBV10-2 with TRBJ1-2; the D gene TCRdb calls, TRBD1, cannot be checked with no DNA. There are 14 residues in the CDR3. Per germline, CDR1 WSHSY and CDR2 SAAADI.

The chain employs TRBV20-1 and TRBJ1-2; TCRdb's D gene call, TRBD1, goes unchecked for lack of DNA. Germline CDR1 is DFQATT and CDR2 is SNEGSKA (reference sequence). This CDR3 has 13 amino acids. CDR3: CSARGGPIYGYTF.

The CDR3 here is CASKSNNNEQFF. V is TRBV19 and J is TRBJ2-1. Germline values: CDR1 LNHDA, CDR2 SQIVND (reference sequence). CDR3 length equals 12 residues.

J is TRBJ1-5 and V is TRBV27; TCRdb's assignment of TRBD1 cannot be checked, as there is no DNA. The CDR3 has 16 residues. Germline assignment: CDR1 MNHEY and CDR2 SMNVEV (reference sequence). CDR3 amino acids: CASSHTGTGRNQPQHF.

The CDR3: CASSSRDSLYNEQFF. This rearrangement joins TRBV14 to TRBJ2-1; TCRdb reports TRBD1, a call that lacks DNA to check it against. This CDR3 is built from 15 residues. The germline V gene has CDR1 SGHDN and CDR2 FVKESK.

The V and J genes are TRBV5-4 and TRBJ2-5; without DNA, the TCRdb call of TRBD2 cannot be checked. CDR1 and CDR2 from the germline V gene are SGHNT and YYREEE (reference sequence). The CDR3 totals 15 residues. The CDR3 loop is CASSLFRGPQETQYF.

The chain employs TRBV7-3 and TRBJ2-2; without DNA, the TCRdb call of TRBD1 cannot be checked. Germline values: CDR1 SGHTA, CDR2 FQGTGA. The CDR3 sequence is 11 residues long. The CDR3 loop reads CASRGTGELFF.